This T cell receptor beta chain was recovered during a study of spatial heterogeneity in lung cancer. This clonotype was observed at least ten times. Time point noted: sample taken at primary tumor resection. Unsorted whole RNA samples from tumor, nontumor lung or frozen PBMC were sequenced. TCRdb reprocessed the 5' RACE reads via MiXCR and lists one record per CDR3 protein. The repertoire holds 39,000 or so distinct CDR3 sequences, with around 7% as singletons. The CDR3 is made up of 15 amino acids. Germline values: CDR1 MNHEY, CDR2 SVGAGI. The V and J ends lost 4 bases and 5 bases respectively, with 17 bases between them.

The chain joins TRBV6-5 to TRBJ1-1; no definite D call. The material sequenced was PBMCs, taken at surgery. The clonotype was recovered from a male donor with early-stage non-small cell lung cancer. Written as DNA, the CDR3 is TGTGCCAGCAGTTCTAAAGGGTCCTTTGGGACTGAAGCTTTCTTT. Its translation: CASSSKGSFGTEAFF.